This T cell receptor (beta chain) appears in the sequencing data of a study of response to subunit inactivated influenza vaccine. This CDR3 has 15 residues. V lost 4 bases to trimming and J lost 6 bases, with 15 bases between them. Per germline, CDR1 SGHTA and CDR2 FQGNSA. TCRdb passed the RT-PCR reads through MiXCR, listing each CDR3 protein once. The table shows about 570,000 distinct CDR3 sequences, with about 11% occurring only once. This same sample was also part of a study on T cells expressing NK-cell markers. That investigation notes: TCR beta cDNA was generated via 5'RACE template switching incorporating UMIs. The authors derived TCR beta repertoires from sorted CD3+CD56+NKG2C+, CD3+CD56+NKG2C- and CD3+CD56-NKG2C+ T cells. Dominant NKG2C+ clonotypes accounted for roughly 1.0-8% of CD8+ T cells in roughly 6 donors.

This sequence joins TRBV7-2 and TRBJ2-2; weak D call: TRBD2 (6 bases). The specimen comprised PBMCs from blood, sampled on the day of vaccination. The TCR originated in a man aged 45-65 years who received an inactivated influenza vaccine. The CDR3: CASSYRLVGAGELFF. CDR3 sequence (DNA): TGTGCCAGCAGCTATAGACTAGTGGGGGCCGGGGAGCTGTTTTTT.